A selection of T cell receptor beta chains follows, all from one sample in a study of blood T cell repertoires in COVID-19. Clones were sequenced by immunoSEQ multiplex PCR, and TCRdb holds only the in-frame ones, with some missing. The sample shows 130,000 or so clones, 75% to 85% of them seen only once. Sample: peripheral blood. The receptors derive from a woman aged 70 to 79 with COVID-19, enrolled during active disease. Both conserved end residues are part of each CDR3. The D gene is left open where the match is weak. Where a row states a size, it is once, few, many or the class of an expanded clone; other rows omit it.

d_gene: .; v_gene: TRBV2; j_gene: TRBJ1-4; abundance: .; CDR3aa: CASSVRGRSEKLFF; CDR3nt: TGTGCCAGCAGTGTACGGGGGAGGAGTGAAAAACTGTTTTTT
d_gene: .; v_gene: TRBV7-9; j_gene: TRBJ2-1; abundance: .; CDR3aa: CASSLIRGGYNEQFF; CDR3nt: TGTGCCAGCAGCTTAATCCGAGGGGGTTACAATGAGCAGTTCTTC
d_gene: TRBD1; v_gene: TRBV7-2; j_gene: TRBJ1-2; abundance: .; CDR3aa: CASSSPRDRRDYGYTF; CDR3nt: TGTGCCAGCAGCTCCCCGAGGGACAGGAGAGACTATGGCTACACCTTC
d_gene: TRBD2; v_gene: TRBV7-2; j_gene: TRBJ2-3; abundance: .; CDR3aa: CASSLEAGGSTDTQYF; CDR3nt: TGTGCCAGCAGCTTAGAGGCGGGGGGGAGCACAGATACGCAGTATTTT
d_gene: .; v_gene: TRBV7-2; j_gene: TRBJ2-2; abundance: .; CDR3aa: CASRPPGVLTGELFF; CDR3nt: TGTGCCAGCAGACCTCCGGGGGTACTCACCGGGGAGCTGTTTTTT
d_gene: TRBD1; v_gene: TRBV18; j_gene: TRBJ1-2; abundance: few; CDR3aa: CASSPYRGDYGYTF; CDR3nt: TGTGCCAGCTCACCTTACAGGGGAGACTATGGCTACACCTTC
d_gene: .; v_gene: TRBV5-1; j_gene: TRBJ1-5; abundance: .; CDR3aa: CASSLTTRGGGQPQHF; CDR3nt: TGCGCCAGCAGTTTGACGACCCGCGGAGGAGGTCAGCCCCAGCATTTT
d_gene: TRBD1; v_gene: TRBV15; j_gene: TRBJ2-6; abundance: .; CDR3aa: CATSTPGQGVEGANVLTF; CDR3nt: TGTGCCACCAGCACACCGGGACAGGGGGTAGAAGGGGCCAACGTCCTGACTTTC
d_gene: .; v_gene: TRBV27; j_gene: TRBJ1-6; abundance: .; CDR3aa: CASRKGGVAYNSPLHF; CDR3nt: TGTGCCAGCCGCAAAGGGGGGGTCGCCTATAATTCACCCCTCCACTTT
d_gene: TRBD2; v_gene: TRBV3-1/TRBV3-2; j_gene: TRBJ2-5; abundance: .; CDR3aa: CASSPTSGGTQYF; CDR3nt: TGTGCCAGCAGCCCGACTAGCGGGGGGACCCAGTACTTC
d_gene: .; v_gene: TRBV2; j_gene: TRBJ2-1; abundance: .; CDR3aa: CASSVWQEQFF; CDR3nt: TGTGCCAGCAGTGTTTGGCAGGAGCAGTTCTTC
d_gene: .; v_gene: TRBV6-5; j_gene: TRBJ1-5; abundance: .; CDR3aa: CASHSGGPQHF; CDR3nt: TGTGCCAGCCATTCAGGAGGGCCCCAGCATTTT
d_gene: .; v_gene: TRBV28; j_gene: TRBJ2-7; abundance: .; CDR3aa: CASSPAGITYEQYF; CDR3nt: TGTGCCAGCAGTCCAGCGGGTATAACCTACGAGCAGTACTTC
d_gene: .; v_gene: TRBV24-1; j_gene: TRBJ1-2; abundance: .; CDR3aa: CATSDEVGGYTF; CDR3nt: TGTGCCACCAGTGACGAGGTTGGCGGCTACACCTTC
d_gene: .; v_gene: TRBV5-1; j_gene: TRBJ1-6; abundance: .; CDR3aa: CASSPDGRNSPLHF; CDR3nt: TGCGCCAGCAGCCCGGACGGGAGAAATTCACCCCTCCACTTT
d_gene: TRBD1; v_gene: TRBV7-7; j_gene: TRBJ2-2; abundance: .; CDR3aa: CASSARQGPGELFF; CDR3nt: TGTGCTAGCAGCGCGAGACAGGGTCCCGGGGAGCTGTTTTTT
d_gene: .; v_gene: TRBV25-1; j_gene: TRBJ1-2; abundance: .; CDR3aa: CATGQSGDNYGYTF; CDR3nt: TGTGCCACAGGGCAGTCAGGAGATAACTATGGCTACACCTTC
d_gene: TRBD1; v_gene: TRBV28; j_gene: TRBJ2-7; abundance: .; CDR3aa: CASSYHPDRGIYEQYF; CDR3nt: TGTGCCAGCAGTTACCACCCCGACAGGGGGATATACGAGCAGTACTTC
d_gene: TRBD1; v_gene: TRBV5-1; j_gene: TRBJ2-7; abundance: few; CDR3aa: CASSLDRGASYEQYF; CDR3nt: TGCGCCAGCAGCTTGGACAGGGGCGCATCCTACGAGCAGTACTTC
d_gene: .; v_gene: TRBV9; j_gene: TRBJ1-6; abundance: .; CDR3aa: CASSLGTRDDSPLHF; CDR3nt: TGTGCCAGCAGCCTGGGGACAAGGGATGATTCACCCCTCCACTTT
d_gene: TRBD1; v_gene: TRBV5-6; j_gene: TRBJ1-5; abundance: .; CDR3aa: CASSTQGVSNQPQHF; CDR3nt: TGTGCCAGCAGTACTCAGGGGGTGAGCAATCAGCCCCAGCATTTT